The entry that follows covers one T cell receptor (beta chain) sequence. Its matching antigen is unknown. The source of the sample is a study of vaccination effects on CD4 cells after COVID-19. On the study more broadly: Participants received two doses of either the BNT162b2 or mRNA-1273 vaccine.

CDR1 SGHRS and CDR2 YFSETQ come from the germline V gene. The CDR3 runs 17 residues. V lost 4 bases, J lost 4 bases, and 10 bases stayed unmatched. Sequencing was performed with immunoSEQ multiplex PCR; in TCRdb, only in-frame clones are kept and a portion is missing. The sample has tens of thousands of clones; more than 60% are singletons. Before any sequencing was done, the ViraFEST assay used viral peptide pools to expand antigen-specific CD4+ T cells. CD4+ T cells were isolated after less than 13 days of culture. Nobody among the vaccine recipients had prior SARS-CoV-2 infection (nucleocapsid antibodies were negative). The culture medium for 1.5 million to 2.5 million PBMC per well included around 9.3 IU/ml IL-2 and 8.5 to 10 ug/ml peptides. Cultures got half-medium changes with IL-2 on days 3 and 7. Broader study findings: Clones of infection and vaccine origin contracted markedly late after vaccination.

This TCR was sampled from a human donor who received a COVID-19 vaccine. The chain couples TRBV5-1 to TRBJ2-1; 11 bases align to TRBD2. Sequenced here: CD4+ T cells from PBMCs cultured with SARS-CoV-2 spike peptides, sampled before COVID-19 vaccination. In DNA form, the CDR3 reads TGCGCCAGCAGCCCCCAAACTAGCGGGGGAGCTTACAATGAGCAGTTCTTC. It specifies CASSPQTSGGAYNEQFF.